Sequencing of this T cell receptor (beta chain) was carried out in a study of blood T cells in healthy people across ages. Whole-study findings and limits: Comparison with aged donors showed that long-lived donors had more naive CD4+ cells and higher diversity. While age rose, TCR beta diversity per million T cells dropped in a roughly linear way.

The ends were cut back, 1 base at V and 0 bases at J, with 12 bases in the middle. Germline V lookup: CDR1 SGHTA, CDR2 FQGNSA. The CDR3 length is 16 residues. The study recruited healthy Caucasian donors from Russia who were aged about 6 to 90. The second PCR ran about 6 to 11 cycles with a sample-barcoded 5' primer and J-beta primers. Through a template-switch adaptor with 12 random nucleotides, each cDNA molecule received a tag. TCRdb re-called the 5' RACE reads with MiXCR, one entry per CDR3 protein. The data contain approximately 1,000,000 distinct CDR3 sequences, around two fifths of them seen just once; the ten biggest clones take up under 15%. A word on this clonotype: Its antigen is not identified.

The sequence derives from a man younger than 35 in good health. The rearrangement joins TRBV7-2 to TRBJ1-2; D perhaps matches TRBD1 (6 bases). Material for sequencing was blood. The chain's CDR3 is CASSLGQGSANYGYTF. CDR3 DNA sequence: TGTGCCAGCAGCTTAGGGCAGGGGAGCGCTAACTATGGCTACACCTTC.